The clone carrying this TCR beta chain has just a few counts. What it binds is not known. The source of the sample is a study of beta chain features in type 1 diabetes. Study details: Comparable age, gender and cell yields were observed in patients relative to healthy donors. Regarding the study as a whole: Within the patient group, naive, central memory and Treg TCRB repertoires appeared more similar to each other than within healthy donors. Among patients with Type 1 diabetes, TCRB CDR3s were moderately but significantly shorter in every one of the four CD4+ subsets.

Expressed TCRB transcripts were sequenced, since all the RNA that had been isolated was reverse transcribed. Sequencing used immunoSEQ multiplex PCR; TCRdb keeps in-frame clones, though not all of them. The repertoire holds about 190,000 clones, approximately 8.4% seen once, with roughly 0.5% in the top ten. The germline CDR1 and CDR2 sequences are KGHSH and LQKENI. CDR3 length: 15 amino acids. V lost 0 bases, J lost 2 bases, and 3 bases stayed unmatched. This chain connects TRBV18 to TRBJ2-7, with 8 bases matching TRBD1. This TCR derives from a man between 18 and 29 years old with type 1 diabetes. The sequenced sample consisted of central memory CD4+ T cells from blood. The CDR3 sequence is CASSPPSGQAYEQYF. The CDR3 DNA reads as TGTGCCAGCTCACCACCGTCGGGACAGGCCTACGAGCAGTACTTC.